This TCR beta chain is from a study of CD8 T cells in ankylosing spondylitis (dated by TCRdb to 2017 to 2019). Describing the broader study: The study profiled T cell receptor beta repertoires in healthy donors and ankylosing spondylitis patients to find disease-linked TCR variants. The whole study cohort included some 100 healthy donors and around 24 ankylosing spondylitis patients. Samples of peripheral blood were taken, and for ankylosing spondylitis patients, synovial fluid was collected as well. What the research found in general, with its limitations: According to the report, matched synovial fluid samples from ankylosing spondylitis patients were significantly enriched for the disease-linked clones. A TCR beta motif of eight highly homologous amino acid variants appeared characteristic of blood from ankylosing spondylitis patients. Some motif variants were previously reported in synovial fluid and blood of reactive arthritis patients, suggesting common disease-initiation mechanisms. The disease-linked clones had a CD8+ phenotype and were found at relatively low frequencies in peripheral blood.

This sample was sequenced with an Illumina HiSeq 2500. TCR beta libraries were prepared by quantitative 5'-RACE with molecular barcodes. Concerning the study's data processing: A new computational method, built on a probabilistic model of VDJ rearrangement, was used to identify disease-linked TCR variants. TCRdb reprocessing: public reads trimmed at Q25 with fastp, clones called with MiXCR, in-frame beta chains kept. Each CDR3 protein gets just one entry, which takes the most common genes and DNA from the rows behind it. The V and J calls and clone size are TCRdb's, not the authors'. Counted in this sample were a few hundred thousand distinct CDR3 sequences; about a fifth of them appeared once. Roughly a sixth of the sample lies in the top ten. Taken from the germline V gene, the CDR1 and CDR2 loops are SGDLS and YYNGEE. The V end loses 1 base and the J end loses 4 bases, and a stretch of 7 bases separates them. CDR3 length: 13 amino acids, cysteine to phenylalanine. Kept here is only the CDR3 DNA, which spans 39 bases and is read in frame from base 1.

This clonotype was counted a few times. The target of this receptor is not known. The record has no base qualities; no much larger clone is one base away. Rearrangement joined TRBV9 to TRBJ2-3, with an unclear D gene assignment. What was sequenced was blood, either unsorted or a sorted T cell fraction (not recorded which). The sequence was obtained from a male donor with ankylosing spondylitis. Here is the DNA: TGTGCCAGCAGCGTAAATCGGGCAGATACGCAGTATTTT. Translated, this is CASSVNRADTQYF.